A selection of T cell receptor beta chains follows, all from one sample in a study of blood T cell repertoires in COVID-19. Clones were sequenced by immunoSEQ multiplex PCR, and TCRdb holds only the in-frame ones, with some missing. The top ten clones hold 6.2% of a sample with over 90,000 clones, roughly 84% of them seen once. Specimen: peripheral blood. The receptors originated from a human donor in a cohort sampled during active COVID-19. Each CDR3 is given with its conserved first and last residue. A D gene is named only where the DNA matches it firmly. Where a row states a size, it is once, few, many or the class of an expanded clone; other rows omit it.

-	TRBV7-8	-	TRBJ2-7	CASSFGESYEQYF	TGTGCCAGCAGCTTTGGAGAGTCCTACGAGCAGTACTTC
-	TRBV15	-	TRBJ2-2	CATSRDLGNTGELFF	TGTGCCACCAGCAGAGATCTCGGGAACACCGGGGAGCTGTTTTTT
-	TRBV6-5	TRBD1	TRBJ1-6	CASKMGQGVSPLHF	TGTGCCAGCAAGATGGGACAGGGCGTCTCACCCCTCCACTTT
-	TRBV28	TRBD1	TRBJ2-7	CASSTLWRTGAEQYF	TGTGCCAGCAGTACCCTTTGGAGGACAGGGGCCGAGCAGTACTTC
once	TRBV3-1/TRBV3-2	-	TRBJ1-2	CASSPRQNYGYTF	TGTGCCAGCAGCCCGCGACAGAACTATGGCTACACCTTC
-	TRBV19	-	TRBJ1-2	CASSIGADGVRVYGYTF	TGTGCCAGTAGTATTGGGGCGGACGGCGTCCGGGTGTATGGCTACACCTTC
-	TRBV6-5	-	TRBJ1-1	CASSTQGFNTEAFF	TGTGCCAGCAGTACACAGGGTTTTAACACTGAAGCTTTCTTT
-	TRBV6-5	TRBD1	TRBJ2-3	CASSPGTESTDTQYF	TGTGCCAGCAGTCCCGGGACAGAGAGCACAGATACGCAGTATTTT
-	TRBV4-1	-	TRBJ2-4	CASSQTTAKNIQYF	TGCGCCAGCAGCCAGACGACAGCGAAAAACATTCAGTACTTC
-	TRBV6-6	TRBD2	TRBJ2-5	CASSPGLVSQETQYF	TGTGCCAGCAGCCCTGGACTAGTTAGCCAAGAGACCCAGTACTTC
-	TRBV27	TRBD2	TRBJ2-7	CASSFRLAGTYEQYF	TGTGCCAGCAGTTTTCGACTAGCGGGGACCTACGAGCAGTACTTC
-	TRBV2	-	TRBJ1-2	CASSEAGGVGRSYTF	TGTGCCAGCAGTGAAGCGGGCGGGGTTGGAAGAAGCTACACCTTC
-	TRBV11-3	TRBD1	TRBJ2-2	CASSSGQGEAGELFF	TGTGCCAGCAGCTCAGGACAGGGGGAGGCCGGGGAGCTGTTTTTT
-	TRBV6-5	-	TRBJ2-2	CASSDRNTGELFF	TGTGCCAGCAGCGACAGGAACACCGGGGAGCTGTTTTTT
few	TRBV7-9	TRBD1	TRBJ2-7	CASSSPTGLAYEQYF	TGTGCCAGCAGCTCCCCGACAGGGTTAGCCTACGAGCAGTACTTC
-	TRBV23-1	TRBD1	TRBJ1-4	CASILPPTRQGTEKLFF	TGCGCCAGCATTCTACCTCCCACGAGACAGGGTACGGAAAAACTGTTTTTT
-	TRBV5-1	-	TRBJ1-1	CASSFRTAQVGTEAFF	TGCGCCAGCAGCTTCCGCACCGCACAGGTTGGCACTGAAGCTTTCTTT